Detailed here is one T cell receptor (beta chain). Clones were read by immunoSEQ multiplex PCR, and TCRdb kept only the in-frame ones, dropping some. The sample carries tens of thousands of clones, 65% to 85% recorded once. The data were obtained in a study of blood T cell repertoires in COVID-19. Study as a whole: The United States, Italy and Spain provided the acute and convalescent COVID-19 samples. PBMCs, B-cell-depleted T cells, or T cells provided the cDNA or gDNA that made up the material.

The CDR3 runs 12 residues. V gave up 2 bases and J gave up 7 bases, with 11 bases separating them. The germline CDR1 and CDR2 sequences are GTSNPN and SVGIG (reference sequence). What was sequenced was peripheral blood. The source of this sequence is a woman older than 75 with active or convalescent COVID-19. The V and J genes are TRBV30 and TRBJ1-2; D remains ambiguous. CDR3 in DNA: TGTGCCTGGAGTCTCGGTGTTGGTGGCTACACCTTC. Its translation: CAWSLGVGGYTF.